The 25 T cell receptor beta chains reported below all come from one sample, sequenced in a study of control samples from healthy donors and cancer patients. TCRdb's copy holds only in-frame clones and misses some; the assay was immunoSEQ multiplex PCR. The sample holds approximately 150,000 clones, around 90% seen once. The sequencing sample was made of blood. All receptors derive from a woman in her twenties or thirties in good health.

The chain combines TRBV15 with TRBJ1-6; D might be TRBD1 (5 bases). Trimming removed 0 bases at V and 3 bases at J, with 12 bases between. The CDR3 loop spans 17 amino acids. Germline V gives CDR1 LNHNV, CDR2 YYDKDF (reference sequence). The CDR3 region has the DNA TGTGCCACCAGCAGAGAACCCCGACAGATCTATAATTCACCCCTCCACTTT. Translation gives CATSREPRQIYNSPLHF.

The V call is TRBV15, the J call TRBJ2-5; 12 bases fit TRBD2. Germline trimming cut 5 bases from V and 2 bases from J; bases unmatched to any gene: 6. Germline V lookup: CDR1 LNHNV, CDR2 YYDKDF (reference sequence). The CDR3 contains 16 residues. The CDR3 coding sequence is TGTGCCACCAGCCCCGGGACTAGCGGGTTGCAAGAGACCCAGTACTTC. Amino acid sequence: CATSPGTSGLQETQYF.

The V gene is TRBV19, the J gene TRBJ2-7; the D gene could be TRBD1 or TRBD2 (5 bases each). The V end was cut by 0 bases, the J end by 0 bases, with 9 bases between. This CDR3 region has 15 residues. The germline V gene has CDR1 LNHDA and CDR2 SQIVND (reference sequence). CDR3 protein: CASSIDSGTSYEQYF. As DNA, the CDR3 is TGTGCCAGTAGTATAGATTCCGGGACCTCCTACGAGCAGTACTTC.

In nucleotides, the CDR3 is TGTGCCTGGAGTGTAGGACTATCCAGGGAGCAGTACTTC. Protein product: CAWSVGLSREQYF. The chain joins TRBV30 to TRBJ2-7, with D possibly matching TRBD2 (6 bases). The V gene lost 0 bases and the J gene lost 7 bases, with 13 bases spanning the gap. This CDR3 has 13 amino acids. The germline CDR1 and CDR2 sequences are GTSNPN and SVGIG (reference sequence).

The V and J genes are TRBV5-3 and TRBJ2-5; 11 nucleotides line up with TRBD2. TRBV5-3 is an ORF for which the function is uncertain. Trimming took 4 bases from V and 5 from J; bases not matched to a gene: 7. The CDR3 is made up of 15 amino acids. The CDR3 loop reads CARSPTSGSWETQYF. In DNA form, the CDR3 reads TGTGCCAGAAGCCCAACTAGCGGGAGTTGGGAGACCCAGTACTTC.

This clone was counted a single time. An end of the junction differs from the germline gene, which may be a read error. The V call is TRBV6-2 or TRBV6-3, the J call TRBJ1-5; the match to TRBD1 covers 9 bases. The CDR3 is 15 residues long. The germline V gene has CDR1 MNHEY and CDR2 SVGEGT. The CDR3 region has the DNA TGTGCCAGCAGTTTCTCCGGGACAGGGAATTATATCCGATTCTTT. It yields the protein CASSFSGTGNYIRFF.

This clone was seen a handful of times. V and J are TRBV5-4 and TRBJ1-2, with D possibly being TRBD1 (5 bases). This CDR3 region has 13 residues. The germline V and J ends were trimmed by 2 bases and 8 bases, with 13 bases remaining between them. Germline CDR1 and CDR2: SGHNT and YYREEE (reference sequence). CDR3: CASSFGDSRGYTF. Here the CDR3 DNA reads TGTGCCAGCAGCTTTGGGGACTCGAGAGGCTACACCTTC.

The chain uses TRBV24-1 and TRBJ2-3; possible D gene TRBD2, 6 bases. This CDR3 has 13 residues. The V gene's germline CDR1 is KGHDR and CDR2 SFDVKD. V was trimmed by 9 bases and J by 4 bases, leaving 13 bases between them. DNA of the CDR3: TGTGCCACCGGGACGGGAGACCCAGATACGCAGTATTTT. Its translation is CATGTGDPDTQYF.

This rearrangement joins TRBV23-1 to TRBJ2-7; D gene ambiguous. TRBV23-1 is known as an ORF, though its function is uncertain. The V end lost 7 bases, the J end lost 3 bases, and 7 bases lay between the germline ends. The CDR3 runs 11 residues. CDR3 amino acids: CASTPLYEQYF. CDR3 bases: TGCGCCAGCACTCCTCTCTACGAGCAGTACTTC.

This sequence joins TRBV27 and TRBJ1-2; D is possibly TRBD1 (5 bases). CDR3 size: 13 residues. V was trimmed by 3 bases and J by 1 base, leaving 6 bases between them. Germline CDR1 reads MNHEY; CDR2 reads SMNVEV (reference sequence). CDR3 amino acids: CASSFQGNYGYTF. CDR3 sequence (DNA): TGTGCCAGCAGTTTCCAGGGTAACTATGGCTACACCTTC.

This clone turned up a few times. J is TRBJ1-2 and V is TRBV7-9; D possibly corresponds to TRBD1 (5 bases). Germline CDR1 is SEHNR and CDR2 is FQNEAQ (reference sequence). CDR3 length equals 14 residues. The germline V and J ends were trimmed by 1 base and 4 bases, with 10 bases remaining between them. This chain's CDR3 is CASSLEGPFYGYTF. The CDR3 nucleotides are TGTGCCAGCAGCTTAGAGGGACCGTTCTATGGCTACACCTTC.

The chain joins TRBV13 to TRBJ2-7; 16 bases align to TRBD2. The trim removed 3 bases at V and 7 bases at J, leaving 24 bases unmatched. The CDR3 has 22 amino acids. CDR1 and CDR2 (germline): PRHDT, FYEKMQ (reference sequence). The CDR3 loop reads CASSLTRRGDNQGTSGRGEQYF. The DNA for the CDR3 is TGTGCCAGCAGCTTGACGCGCAGGGGTGACAACCAGGGGACTAGCGGGAGGGGTGAGCAGTACTTC.

The chain carries TRBV19 and TRBJ1-2; 8 bases match TRBD1. After removal of 5 bases from V and 2 bases from J, the junction contained 4 bases not matched to a gene. Germline loops: CDR1 LNHDA, CDR2 SQIVND (reference sequence). This CDR3 is built from 14 residues. DNA of the CDR3: TGTGCCAGTAGTGTGACAGGGGCGAACTATGGCTACACCTTC. This encodes CASSVTGANYGYTF.

The chain recombines TRBV5-1 with TRBJ2-3; D ambiguous. Germline V gene sequence: CDR1 SGHRS, CDR2 YFSETQ. CDR3 length: 12 amino acids. V was trimmed by 0 bases and J by 4 bases, leaving 3 bases between them. The DNA of the CDR3 is TGCGCCAGCAGCTTGGTCGCAGATACGCAGTATTTT. As protein: CASSLVADTQYF.

The chain carries TRBV15 and TRBJ2-6; D is possibly TRBD2 (6 bases). V was trimmed by 11 bases and J by 4 bases, leaving 21 bases between them. The CDR3 runs to 16 residues. Germline V gives CDR1 LNHNV, CDR2 YYDKDF (reference sequence). The CDR3 sequence: CASRPGEKDGANVLTF. CDR3 DNA: TGTGCCTCACGTCCGGGGGAAAAGGACGGGGCCAACGTCCTGACTTTC. Looking up the rest from reference TRBV15 and TRBJ2-6 gives the full variable domain: DAMVIQNPRYQVTQFGKPVTLSCSQTLNHNVMYWYQQKSSQAPKLLFHYYDKDFNNEADTPDNFQSRRPNTSFCFLDIRSPGLGDTAMYLCASRPGEKDGANVLTFGAGSRLTVL.

The rearrangement joins TRBV20-1 to TRBJ2-2; D gene uncertain. The V gene's germline CDR1 is DFQATT and CDR2 SNEGSKA (reference sequence). This CDR3 contains 11 residues. V was trimmed by 6 bases and J by 12 bases, leaving 14 bases between them. The CDR3 DNA is TGCAGTGCCAGATCCGGGTGGCAGCTGTTTTTT. This translates into CSARSGWQLFF.

This chain connects TRBV24-1 to TRBJ1-1, with 7 nucleotides matching TRBD1. This CDR3 has 13 amino acids. The J segment lost 7 bases and the V segment lost 0 bases, leaving 1 base of the junction unmatched. Per the germline V gene, CDR1 is KGHDR and CDR2 is SFDVKD. The CDR3 DNA follows: TGTGCCACCAGTGATTTGGGACAGGATGAAGCTTTCTTT. Translated, it gives CATSDLGQDEAFF.

The chain employs TRBV27 and TRBJ1-2, with D perhaps matching TRBD1 (6 bases). Trimming took off 5 bases at V and 4 bases at J, with 14 bases between the two ends. Per germline, CDR1 MNHEY and CDR2 SMNVEV (reference sequence). CDR3 length: 14 amino acids. CDR3 in DNA: TGTGCCAGCAGTCCGCGAAGGGGGTTCTATGGCTACACCTTC. Translation: CASSPRRGFYGYTF.

This clone was counted a few times. V usage is TRBV4-2 and J usage is TRBJ2-1, with no clear D. This CDR3 has 14 residues. Germline V gene data show CDR1 as LGHNA and CDR2 as YNFKEQ. V was trimmed by 0 bases and J by 8 bases, leaving 11 bases between them. The CDR3 DNA reads TGTGCCAGCAGCCAAGACTCACCTTGGGATGAGCAGTTCTTC. It specifies CASSQDSPWDEQFF.

V usage is TRBV19 and J usage is TRBJ2-7; 13 positions agree with TRBD2. Germline CDR1 LNHDA, CDR2 SQIVND (reference sequence). V lost 3 bases, J lost 0 bases, and 11 bases stayed unmatched. The length of the CDR3 is 19 residues. The CDR3 protein is CASSMRLAGGPRASYEQYF. DNA for the CDR3: TGTGCCAGTAGTATGCGACTAGCGGGAGGACCGAGGGCCTCCTACGAGCAGTACTTC.

On this clone itself: Germline is not matched at one junction end, which may reflect a read error. The J gene is TRBJ1-5, the V gene TRBV6-5, with 7 bases that match TRBD1. The CDR3 covers 14 residues. Looked up from germline, CDR1 is MNHEY and CDR2 is SVGAGI. The chain's CDR3 is CASTPGQSNQSQHF. DNA of the CDR3: TGTGCCAGCACCCCGGGACAGAGCAATCAGTCCCAGCATTTT.

As regards this clone: This CDR3 is also generated by other DNA sequences in the sample. V gene TRBV6-1 combines with J gene TRBJ1-2, with 7 bases aligning to TRBD1. Germline-derived CDR1 and CDR2 are MNHNS and SASEGT. The CDR3 spans 13 residues. V shed 3 bases, J shed 4 bases, and the junction held 2 bases outside the gene matches. DNA of the CDR3: TGTGCCAGCAGTGATTCAGGGGGCTATGGCTACACCTTC. Amino acid sequence: CASSDSGGYGYTF.

This clone was seen only a few times. The chain employs TRBV30 and TRBJ1-5, with D uncertain. Germline V CDR1 and CDR2: GTSNPN, SVGIG (reference sequence). V was clipped by 1 base and J by 4 bases, with 14 bases between them. The CDR3 loop spans 15 amino acids. DNA of the CDR3: TGTGCCTGGAGTGCGAAAGGACTTTATAATCAGCCCCAGCATTTT. It translates to CAWSAKGLYNQPQHF.

This clone was found once. The V call is TRBV3-1 (or the pseudogene TRBV3-2), the J call TRBJ2-1; possibly TRBD1 or TRBD2 for D (5 bases each). CDR1 is LGHDT, CDR2 YNNKEL, per germline (reference sequence). The CDR3 contains 14 residues. The V end lost 3 bases, the J end lost 4 bases, and 10 bases lay between the germline ends. The CDR3 loop reads CASSHRDGYNEQFF. As DNA, the CDR3 is TGTGCCAGCAGCCACCGGGACGGTTACAATGAGCAGTTCTTC.

In this sample, this clone turned up once. The chain is built from TRBV30 and TRBJ2-2; D might be TRBD2 (5 bases). Trimming took off 2 bases at V and 5 bases at J, with 12 bases between the two ends. Germline V lookup: CDR1 GTSNPN, CDR2 SVGIG (reference sequence). The CDR3 has 14 residues. CDR3 sequence (DNA): TGTGCCTGGAGTCGAGGGCATCGTACCGGGGAGCTGTTTTTT. It codes for CAWSRGHRTGELFF.